A single sample gave rise to the 19 T cell receptor beta chains below, sequenced in a study of cytomegalovirus exposure and HLA in healthy donors. Primers for the PCR totalled 60 Vbeta and 13 Jbeta. Produced via immunoSEQ multiplex PCR; TCRdb's table is partial and in-frame only. Seen here are 100,000 to 150,000 clones, roughly 76% observed once, and the top ten hold around 3.3%. What was sequenced was PBMCs. These receptors all come from a woman between 50 and 59 years old in good health and CMV-seronegative.

J is TRBJ1-2 and V is TRBV30; 9 positions agree with TRBD1. The J segment lost 13 bases and the V segment lost 0 bases, leaving 3 bases of the junction unmatched. From germline, CDR1 is GTSNPN and CDR2 SVGIG (reference sequence). The CDR3 spans 11 residues. The CDR3 region has the DNA TGTGCCTGGAGTGTACAGGGGGCGGCCACCTTC. It translates to CAWSVQGAATF.

V gene TRBV7-9 combines with J gene TRBJ1-2; D unclear. Trimming pared 0 bases from V and 5 bases from J, leaving 10 bases between. Looked up from germline, CDR1 is SEHNR and CDR2 is FQNEAQ (reference sequence). The CDR3 contains 14 residues. CDR3 coding DNA: TGTGCCAGCAGCTTAGCGGCGGGAGCATATGGCTACACCTTC. Amino acids: CASSLAAGAYGYTF.

The chain recombines TRBV7-2 with TRBJ2-5; no clear D gene. CDR1 is SGHTA, CDR2 FQGNSA, per germline. The CDR3 has 16 amino acids. The V end lost 5 bases, the J end lost 0 bases, and 16 bases lay between the germline ends. The CDR3 is CASSRTLGVDQETQYF. The CDR3 bases are TGTGCCAGCAGCCGCACGCTTGGAGTGGACCAAGAGACCCAGTACTTC.

J is TRBJ2-7 and V is TRBV7-2, with TRBD2 matching over 10 bases. The germline V gene encodes CDR1 SGHTA and CDR2 FQGNSA. With V trimmed by 1 base and J by 1 base, 13 bases remained unmatched. The CDR3 totals 19 residues. The CDR3 here is CASSLVGRVLAGASYEQYF. The CDR3 DNA is TGTGCCAGCAGCTTAGTGGGCCGGGTTCTAGCGGGGGCTTCCTACGAGCAGTACTTC.

This sequence joins TRBV4-1 and TRBJ2-1; 8 positions match TRBD2. Germline lookup yields CDR1 MGHRA and CDR2 YSYEKL. Trimming removed 1 base from V and 0 bases from J; junction bases left unmatched: 5. This CDR3 comprises 17 residues. CDR3 bases: TGCGCCAGCAGCCAAGGAAATAGCGGGAACTCCTACAATGAGCAGTTCTTC. As protein: CASSQGNSGNSYNEQFF.

This chain uses TRBV5-4 with TRBJ1-2; D not certain. Germline assignment: CDR1 SGHNT and CDR2 YYREEE (reference sequence). The CDR3 totals 13 residues. With 2 bases removed from V and 5 bases from J, the gap between germline ends came to 10 bases. The DNA of the CDR3 is TGTGCCAGCAGCTTTCGCCCGGGGTATGGCTACACCTTC. Translation gives CASSFRPGYGYTF. Full variable domain (outside the CDR3, taken from reference TRBV5-4 and TRBJ1-2): ETGVTQSPTHLIKTRGQQVTLRCSSQSGHNTVSWYQQALGQGPQFIFQYYREEENGRGNFPPRFSGLQFPNYSSELNVNALELDDSALYLCASSFRPGYGYTFGSGTRLTVV.

The gene calls are TRBV5-8 and TRBJ2-5; TRBD1 aligns across 9 bases. Gene TRBJ2-7 matches the end of the DNA better, so the J call may be wrong. The CDR3 totals 15 residues. Germline loops: CDR1 SGHTS, CDR2 YDEGEE. Here the CDR3 reads CASSLEGTGLNEQYF. In nucleotides, the CDR3 is TGTGCCAGCAGCTTGGAGGGGACAGGGCTCAACGAGCAGTACTTC.

V is TRBV18 and J is TRBJ1-6; D is unresolved. Germline assignment: CDR1 KGHSH and CDR2 LQKENI. The CDR3 has 12 residues. With 5 bases removed from V and 8 bases from J, the gap between germline ends came to 7 bases. The CDR3 reads CASSSGDSPLHF. In nucleotides, the CDR3 is TGTGCCAGCTCATCAGGTGATTCACCCCTCCACTTT.

The chain couples TRBV6-5 to TRBJ2-2, with 13 bases that match TRBD2. V gave up 10 bases and J gave up 4 bases; unmatched junction bases: 6. Per germline, CDR1 MNHEY and CDR2 SVGAGI. This CDR3 region has 15 residues. The CDR3 nucleotides read TGTGCCACCGGACTAGCGGGGGATTTCACCGGGGAGCTGTTTTTT. It specifies CATGLAGDFTGELFF.

The chain has TRBV30 and TRBJ2-5, with a possible D match to TRBD2 (6 bases). This CDR3 region has 14 residues. Trimming took off 5 bases at V and 5 bases at J, with 18 bases between the two ends. Germline V gene data show CDR1 as GTSNPN and CDR2 as SVGIG (reference sequence). The CDR3 reads CAWGVREFLETQYF. CDR3 DNA: TGTGCCTGGGGGGTTCGGGAGTTTTTGGAGACCCAGTACTTC.

The rearrangement joins TRBV7-3 to TRBJ2-1; 9 bases fit TRBD2. The CDR3 is 13 residues long. J lost 2 bases, V lost 9 bases, and 2 bases had no gene match. Germline CDR1 is SGHTA and CDR2 is FQGTGA. The DNA for the CDR3 is TGTGCCAGTTCTAGCGGGGCCTACAATGAGCAGTTCTTC. Protein sequence: CASSSGAYNEQFF.

The V gene is TRBV18, the J gene TRBJ2-2; no clear D. Trimming took off 9 bases at V and 4 bases at J, with 9 bases between the two ends. The CDR3 has 12 amino acids. Germline CDR1 reads KGHSH; CDR2 reads LQKENI. This CDR3 reads CASFVSTGELFF. The DNA for the CDR3 is TGTGCCAGTTTTGTGAGCACCGGGGAGCTGTTTTTT.

This chain uses TRBV7-2 with TRBJ2-5; no clear D gene. CDR3 length: 14 amino acids. V lost 5 bases and J 0 bases, leaving 10 bases between the germline ends. The germline V gene encodes CDR1 SGHTA and CDR2 FQGNSA. The CDR3 sequence: CASSPQAYQETQYF. The CDR3 DNA reads TGTGCCAGCAGCCCTCAGGCGTACCAAGAGACCCAGTACTTC.

V gene TRBV10-3 combines with J gene TRBJ1-4; TRBD1 matches 8 bases. With 2 bases clipped from V and 2 bases from J, the junction kept 1 base outside the gene matches. The germline gives CDR1 ENHRY, CDR2 SYGVKD. The CDR3 extends over 15 amino acids. CDR3 sequence: CAISEQGATNEKLFF. The DNA of the CDR3 is TGTGCCATCAGTGAGCAGGGGGCGACTAATGAAAAACTGTTTTTT.

The chain joins TRBV19 to TRBJ2-1; TRBD1 aligns across 7 bases. The CDR3 totals 13 residues. V shed 7 bases, J shed 7 bases, and the junction held 7 bases outside the gene matches. Germline loops: CDR1 LNHDA, CDR2 SQIVND (reference sequence). CDR3 bases: TGTGCCAGTACTCAGACAGGGTGGAATGAGCAGTTCTTC. This encodes CASTQTGWNEQFF.

This clone was observed a single time. The chain couples TRBV28 to TRBJ1-4; 7 nucleotides agree with TRBD1. This CDR3 has 18 residues. Trimming at V came to 3 bases and at J to 7 bases, leaving 17 bases not matched to a gene. The germline gives CDR1 MDHEN, CDR2 SYDVKM. CDR3 sequence (DNA): TGTGCCAGCAGTTTTGGGGGGACAGTTGCCTTGGGGGGTGAAAAACTGTTTTTT. It yields the protein CASSFGGTVALGGEKLFF.

This chain uses TRBV15 with TRBJ2-7, with D maybe TRBD2 (7 bases). V dropped 5 bases and J dropped 4 bases, with 18 bases sitting between them. This CDR3 has 15 residues. Germline CDR1 and CDR2: LNHNV and YYDKDF (reference sequence). The CDR3, as DNA: TGTGCCACCAGCGTTGAAGAGGGGGGGGGTTACGAGCAGTACTTC. Protein product: CATSVEEGGGYEQYF.

This clone was picked up a small number of times. V and J are TRBV4-2 and TRBJ1-1; D unclear. Germline-derived CDR1 and CDR2 are LGHNA and YNFKEQ. This CDR3 has 14 residues. The germline V and J ends were trimmed by 0 bases and 11 bases, with 16 bases remaining between them. For the CDR3, the DNA is TGTGCCAGCAGCCAAGATTTATCCGGGGTCGGGGCTTTCTTT. This gives the protein CASSQDLSGVGAFF.

The J gene is TRBJ2-5, the V gene TRBV7-3; 9 bases agree with TRBD2. V gave up 5 bases and J gave up 5 bases; unmatched junction bases: 6. This CDR3 has 14 residues. CDR1 SGHTA and CDR2 FQGTGA come from the germline V gene. CDR3 sequence: CASSLGLAAETQYF. CDR3 nucleotides: TGTGCCAGCAGCCTGGGACTAGCCGCGGAGACCCAGTACTTC.